A selection of T cell receptor beta chains follows, all from one sample in a study of blood T cell repertoires in COVID-19. Profiled with immunoSEQ multiplex PCR; TCRdb holds only in-frame clones, not every one. The sample includes around 320,000 clones, roughly 86% of them seen just once. The sample comprised PBMCs or T cells enriched from blood (not recorded which). These receptors were collected from a woman aged 45-65 years who had been exposed to COVID-19. CDR3s leave out the opening cysteine and the closing phenylalanine or tryptophan. The order of the fields is V gene, clone size, CDR3 protein. Size tells how often a clone was seen (once, few, many) or the class of an expanded clone, and some rows leave it out.

TRBV10-1	NA	ASSESGLNTEAF
TRBV6-5	few	ASSRGTEAF
TRBV18	NA	ASSPSRQGVSTNEKLF
TRBV19	NA	ATTGVSNQPQH
TRBV6-5	NA	ASSYSGQGNYGYT
TRBV5-8	NA	ASSLEGASNQPQH
TRBV18	once	ASSPKAGTGGTDTQY
TRBV13	NA	ASSLGQGAQPQH
TRBV30	NA	AWSVGGSRVEQY
TRBV2	NA	ASSDRGTANLGRQY
TRBV28	NA	ASRSNPGANYGYT
TRBV2	NA	ATQSRDSHNYGYT
TRBV27	once	ASSSTGLYGYT
TRBV21-1	NA	ASSNDRPNQPQH
TRBV5-1	NA	ASSQSGGPSHEQF
TRBV18	NA	ASSPKQGATGYT
TRBV28	NA	ASSLETSGGTWMNTQY
TRBV18	NA	ASSPQSAGNTEAF
TRBV18	NA	ASSPEQDQPQH
TRBV7-2	NA	ASSLRTGAYSGNTIY
TRBV5-1	NA	ASSLALAGGHETQY
TRBV7-9	once	ASSSLNRVSEAF